Sequencing of this TCR beta chain was carried out in a study of CD8+ T cells in alopecia areata. Study conclusions and caveats: Sequences from scalp samples also cover resident alphabeta T cells of normal skin. Elevated clonality characterized lesional scalp relative to normal scalp, particularly in alopecia totalis/universalis.

The CDR3 covers 12 residues. The germline V gene encodes CDR1 SNHLY and CDR2 FYNNEI. V was shortened by 6 bases and J by 8 bases, with 13 bases between the two germline ends. Specified treatment: oral pan-JAK inhibitor, 5-10 mg twice daily. Peripheral blood, together with lesional scalp punch biopsies, was collected from alopecia areata patients. In its sample, this clone was seen a few times. What it binds is not known. RNA was isolated and reverse transcribed to cDNA, the sequencing template. Method: immunoSEQ multiplex PCR; TCRdb's copy keeps in-frame clones and lacks some. The sample records approximately 170,000 clones, approximately 62% being singletons.

The gene calls are TRBV2 and TRBJ1-2; D may be TRBD1 (6 bases). The origin of this receptor is a human donor with alopecia areata. The input for sequencing was CD4+ T cells sorted from blood, taken at week 24, from a patient treated with tofacitinib. The CDR3 region is CASSMTGSGYTF. The CDR3 coding sequence is TGTGCCAGCAGCATGACAGGTTCAGGCTACACCTTC. The entire variable domain, with the rest obtained from reference TRBV2 and TRBJ1-2, is as follows: EPEVTQTPSHQVTQMGQEVILRCVPISNHLYFYWYRQILGQKVEFLVSFYNNEISEKSEIFDDQFSVERPDGSNFTLKIRSTKLEDSAMYFCASSMTGSGYTFGSGTRLTVV.